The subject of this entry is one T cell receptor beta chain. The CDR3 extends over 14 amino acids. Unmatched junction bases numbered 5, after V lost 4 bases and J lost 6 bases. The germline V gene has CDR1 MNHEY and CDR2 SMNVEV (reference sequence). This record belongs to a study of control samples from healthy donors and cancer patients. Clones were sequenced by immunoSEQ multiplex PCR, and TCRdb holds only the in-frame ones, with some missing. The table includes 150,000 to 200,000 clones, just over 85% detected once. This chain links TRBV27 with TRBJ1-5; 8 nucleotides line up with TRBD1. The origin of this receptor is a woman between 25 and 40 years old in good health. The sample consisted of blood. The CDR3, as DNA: TGTGCCAGCAGTTCCGGACAGGGAAGTCAGCCCCAGCATTTT. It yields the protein CASSSGQGSQPQHF.